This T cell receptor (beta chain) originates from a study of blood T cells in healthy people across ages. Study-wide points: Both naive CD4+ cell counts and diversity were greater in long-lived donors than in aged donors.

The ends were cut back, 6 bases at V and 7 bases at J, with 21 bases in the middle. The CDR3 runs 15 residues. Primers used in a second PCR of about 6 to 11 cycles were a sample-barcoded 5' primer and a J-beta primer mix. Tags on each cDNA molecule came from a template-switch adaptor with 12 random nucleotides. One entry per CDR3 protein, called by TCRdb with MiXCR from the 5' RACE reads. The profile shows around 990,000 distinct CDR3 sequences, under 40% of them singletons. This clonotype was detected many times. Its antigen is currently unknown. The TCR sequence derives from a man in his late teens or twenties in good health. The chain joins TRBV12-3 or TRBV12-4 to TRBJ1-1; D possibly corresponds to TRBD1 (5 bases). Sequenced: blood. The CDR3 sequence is CASSRGGGGLLEAFF. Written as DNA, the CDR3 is TGTGCCAGCAGCCGTGGGGGTGGAGGGCTCCTTGAAGCTTTCTTT.